The sequence of this TCR beta chain was determined in a study of early T cells in non-severe SARS-CoV-2 infection. Study overall: Whole-blood bulk RNA, unsorted, was sequenced, and chains were unpaired. Study-level points and caveats: Matches to VDJdb favored anti-spike CD8 responses and missed private and CD4 specificities.

CDR1 MDHEN and CDR2 SYDVKM come from the germline V gene. V lost 8 bases and J 7 bases, leaving 9 bases between the germline ends. This CDR3 region has 12 residues. In regard to this clonotype: Its antigen remains unknown.

Individual cDNA molecules received unique molecular identifiers. TCRdb re-called the 5' RACE reads with MiXCR, one entry per CDR3 protein. The sample includes over 75,000 distinct CDR3 sequences, 13% seen only once; the top ten take about 2%. The chain combines TRBV28 with TRBJ1-6; no clear D gene. The sequence was collected from an adult who was a healthcare worker with PCR-confirmed SARS-CoV-2 infection or an uninfected control (not recorded which). The sequencing input was whole blood. The CDR3 bases are TGTGCCAGCTGGACGGTAAATTCACCCCTCCACTTT. Translation gives CASWTVNSPLHF. The full variable domain, in which reference TRBV28 and TRBJ1-6 provide the parts outside the CDR3, is DVKVTQSSRYLVKRTGEKVFLECVQDMDHENMFWYRQDPGLGLRLIYFSYDVKMKEKGDIPEGYSVSREKKERFSLILESASTNQTSMYLCASWTVNSPLHFGNGTRLTVT.